This T cell receptor beta chain was sequenced in a study of T cell repertoires in cytomegalovirus infection. Study as a whole: Both a matching HLA type and CMV infection were indicated by public TCR beta signatures.

TCRdb re-derived calls from the reads in MiXCR, one entry per CDR3 protein. The sample lists some 300,000 distinct CDR3 sequences; roughly an eighth were seen once. Concerning this clonotype: Its antigen is still unknown.

Trimming took off 5 bases at V and 3 bases at J, with 13 bases between the two ends. The CDR3 length is 14 residues. Germline lookup yields CDR1 SQVTM and CDR2 ANQGSEA. Findings and limits, study-wide: Summed frequency of public TCR beta families distinguished CMV carriers with the relevant HLA. Across the ex vivo response, the dominant clonotypes were HLA-C-restricted CMV-specific TCR beta clonotypes.

The chain recombines TRBV29-1 with TRBJ2-2; the D gene is possibly TRBD1 (5 bases). Input material: PBMCs. This receptor was taken from a human donor in good health (CMV status not recorded). Some clones in this sample may be carry-over from other donors' samples. The CDR3 sequence: CSVRSRADTGELFF. Here the CDR3 DNA reads TGCAGCGTTCGATCCAGGGCGGACACCGGGGAGCTGTTTTTT.